Listed below are T cell receptor beta chains from one sample, sequenced in a study of shared clonotypes between healthy human individuals. The repertoire was sequenced with immunoSEQ multiplex PCR; TCRdb's copy has only in-frame clones and lacks some. This sample has roughly 100,000 clones; about 72% occur once, and the top ten carry around 26%. Sequencing input: memory CD8+ T cells sorted from blood. All receptors derive from a woman aged 25 to 45 in good health. Each CDR3 is given with its conserved first and last residue. D genes are given only for firm matches. Some rows mark clone size as missing; the rest say once, few, many or name a class of expanded clone.

D gene,clone size,J gene,V gene,CDR3 DNA,CDR3 protein
TRBD1,NA,TRBJ1-4,TRBV4-1,TGCGCCAGCAGCCCGGGACAGTTTAGAGAAAAACTGTTTTTT,CASSPGQFREKLFF
NA,NA,TRBJ1-1,TRBV27,TGTGCCAGCAGTTTATCTCTGGGTATCACTGAAGCTTTCTTT,CASSLSLGITEAFF
NA,many,TRBJ2-7,TRBV7-6,TGTGCCAGCAGCGCGGGACCAAACTACGAGCAGTACTTC,CASSAGPNYEQYF
TRBD2,NA,TRBJ2-3,TRBV13,TGTGCCAGCAGCTTACGGGAGGGCCCAGCCGAGGATACGCAGTATTTT,CASSLREGPAEDTQYF
NA,NA,TRBJ1-5,TRBV30,TGTGCCTGGAGTCGGCAGGGTAGACAGCCCCAGCATTTT,CAWSRQGRQPQHF
NA,NA,TRBJ1-1,TRBV28,TGTGCCAGCAGCGAATCGACAGGAAACACTGAAGCTTTCTTT,CASSESTGNTEAFF
NA,once,TRBJ1-5,TRBV27,TGTGCCAGCAGTTCCTCGACCCACGGGAATCAGCCCCAGCATTTT,CASSSSTHGNQPQHF
NA,NA,TRBJ2-7,TRBV2,TGTGCCAGCAGTCTAGTCTACGAGCAGTACTTC,CASSLVYEQYF
NA,NA,TRBJ1-2,TRBV28,TGTGCCAGCAGTCGACCCCTCCGGGACCTAGTAAACTATGGCTACACCTTC,CASSRPLRDLVNYGYTF
TRBD1,NA,TRBJ2-3,TRBV25-1,TGTGCCAGCAGTGGACCCCTTGACAGGGCTAGCACAGATACGCAGTATTTT,CASSGPLDRASTDTQYF
TRBD1,NA,TRBJ1-2,TRBV9,TGTGCCAGCAGCTCACAGGGGGCCGGCCCTTATGGCTACACCTTC,CASSSQGAGPYGYTF
NA,NA,TRBJ2-7,TRBV5-5,TGTGCCAGCATCCCCAACTACCGGGACACCTACGAGCAGTACTTC,CASIPNYRDTYEQYF
NA,NA,TRBJ2-5,TRBV6-1,TGTGCCAGCAGTGAACACAGCCTGGGTGAGACCCAGTACTTC,CASSEHSLGETQYF
TRBD2,NA,TRBJ2-3,TRBV6-1,TGTGCCAGCGCTAGCGGTCCTAGCACAGATACGCAGTATTTT,CASASGPSTDTQYF
NA,few,TRBJ2-1,TRBV15,TGTGCCACCAGCAACTTACAGGGTAATGAGCAGTTCTTC,CATSNLQGNEQFF
NA,many,TRBJ2-7,TRBV28,TGTGCCACCCGCTTAGCAGATAACTCCTACGAGCAGTACTTC,CATRLADNSYEQYF
NA,NA,TRBJ2-7,TRBV2,TGTGCCAGCAGTGAAGGTGGGCTCCGAGACCTTAGCTCCTACGAGCAGTACTTC,CASSEGGLRDLSSYEQYF
NA,NA,TRBJ1-5,TRBV28,TGTGCCAGCAGTCCCACCACAGGACAGCCCCAGCATTTT,CASSPTTGQPQHF
NA,NA,TRBJ1-4,TRBV9,TGTGCCAGCAGCGTAGAGGCCGGGGGCGCCTTCACTAATGAAAAACTGTTTTTT,CASSVEAGGAFTNEKLFF
TRBD1,NA,TRBJ1-5,TRBV30,TGTGCCTGGAGTGAGGACAGGGCGAGCAATCAGCCCCAGCATTTT,CAWSEDRASNQPQHF
NA,NA,TRBJ1-1,TRBV25-1,TGTGCCAGCAGTGTAAACCGGGCTTCGAACACTGAAGCTTTCTTT,CASSVNRASNTEAFF
TRBD2,NA,TRBJ2-1,TRBV6-1,TGTGCCAGCAGTGAAAGTGCGGGAGGGAGCTCCTACAATGAGCAGTTCTTC,CASSESAGGSSYNEQFF
NA,NA,TRBJ2-2,TRBV7-9,TGTGCCAGCAGAGCCGGAGGGAACACCGGGGAGCTGTTTTTT,CASRAGGNTGELFF
NA,many,TRBJ2-7,TRBV28,TGTGCCAGCAGTTTATCGCTAGCGTCCTCCTACGAGCAGTACTTC,CASSLSLASSYEQYF
NA,NA,TRBJ2-7,TRBV14,TGTGCCAGCAGCCTCTTCGGACAGTCTTACGAGCAGTACTTC,CASSLFGQSYEQYF
NA,NA,TRBJ1-5,TRBV30,TGTGCCTGGGCGGACGGACGGAGCAATCAGCCCCAGCATTTT,CAWADGRSNQPQHF
NA,NA,TRBJ1-5,TRBV7-9,TGTGCCAGCAGCTTCGCCCCGGGGGGCAATCAGCCCCAGCATTTT,CASSFAPGGNQPQHF
TRBD1,NA,TRBJ2-7,TRBV10-3,TGTGCCATCAGTGAGTCGGGACAGGGCGAGCAGTACTTC,CAISESGQGEQYF
NA,NA,TRBJ2-1,TRBV7-6,TGTGCCAGCAGCTTAGATTCCCCACTAGCTGATTCCTACAATGAGCAGTTCTTC,CASSLDSPLADSYNEQFF
NA,NA,TRBJ2-7,TRBV4-1,TGTGCCAGCAGCCCGACGTCCTACGAGCAGTACTTC,CASSPTSYEQYF
NA,NA,TRBJ2-7,TRBV5-1,TGCGCCAGCAGCTTGGTGAGCGGGCCAAGGTACGAGCAGTACTTC,CASSLVSGPRYEQYF
NA,NA,TRBJ1-1,TRBV5-1,TGCGCCAGCAGCAGCATCAGGGGCACTGAAGCTTTCTTT,CASSSIRGTEAFF
NA,NA,TRBJ2-7,TRBV11-3,TGTGCCAGCAGCTTAGACTACAGTCGCGAGCAGTACTTC,CASSLDYSREQYF
NA,NA,TRBJ2-4,TRBV6-4,TGTGCCAGCAGTGACTCGAGTGGCCTAGCCAAAAACATTCAGTACTTC,CASSDSSGLAKNIQYF
NA,NA,TRBJ2-5,TRBV4-1,TGCGCCAGCAGCCCACGACGGGGTGATAGCCAAGAGACCCAGTACTTC,CASSPRRGDSQETQYF
NA,NA,TRBJ2-1,TRBV4-1,TGCGCCAGCAGCCAAGATCGGGGAGATGAGCAGTTCTTC,CASSQDRGDEQFF
NA,few,TRBJ2-2,TRBV5-6,TGTGCCAGCAGCTTCTGGGACACCGGGGAGCTGTTTTTT,CASSFWDTGELFF
NA,NA,TRBJ1-4,TRBV7-8,TGTGCCAGCAGCTTGGGCCTAACTCTAGGAGGGGCTAATGAAAAACTGTTTTTT,CASSLGLTLGGANEKLFF
NA,large,TRBJ2-3,TRBV5-1,TGCGCCAGCAGCTTGGAGCCGCTCAATCCCCTGGATACGCAGTATTTT,CASSLEPLNPLDTQYF
NA,NA,TRBJ2-5,TRBV11-2,TGTGCCAGCAGCAGCCGGGATAAGAAGAACCAAGAGACCCAGTACTTC,CASSSRDKKNQETQYF
NA,NA,TRBJ2-1,TRBV4-1,TGCGCCAGCAAACTTAGGGCGGTGGAGAGGGGTGAGCAGTTCTTC,CASKLRAVERGEQFF
NA,NA,TRBJ1-4,TRBV28,TGTGCCAGCAGTTTACCTCAAGTGGGAAAACTGTTTTTT,CASSLPQVGKLFF
NA,NA,TRBJ2-7,TRBV28,TGTGCCAACCCGGACTCCTACGAGCAGTACTTC,CANPDSYEQYF
NA,NA,TRBJ2-1,TRBV27,TGTGCCAGCAGTTTAGGGATAGCGCGAGGAGCTAATGAGCAGTTCTTC,CASSLGIARGANEQFF
TRBD1,NA,TRBJ2-1,TRBV27,TGTGCCGCGGGACAGGGTGGCGGAGTAGGGCAGTTCTTC,CAAGQGGGVGQFF
NA,few,TRBJ1-5,TRBV28,TGTGCCAGCAGTGTCAGTTATAGCAATCAGCCCCAGCATTTT,CASSVSYSNQPQHF
TRBD2,once,TRBJ2-5,TRBV15,TGTGCCACCGCAAATAGCGGGAGGGTCCAAGAGACCCAGTACTTC,CATANSGRVQETQYF
TRBD2,NA,TRBJ2-3,TRBV25-1,TGTGCCAGCAGTCCTCAGCGGGAGGGCGCAGATACGCAGTATTTT,CASSPQREGADTQYF
TRBD2,once,TRBJ2-7,TRBV7-9,TGTGCCAGCAGCTTTCAGCGGGACTCCTACGAGCAGTACTTC,CASSFQRDSYEQYF
NA,many,TRBJ2-1,TRBV7-2,TGTGCCAGCAGCTCCCAACAGGCCCATGAGCAGTTCTTC,CASSSQQAHEQFF
NA,medium-sized,TRBJ2-7,TRBV19,TGTGCCAGTAGCCCGGACAGACCCTTCAGCTCCTACGAGCAGTACTTC,CASSPDRPFSSYEQYF
NA,NA,TRBJ2-1,TRBV7-2,TGTGCCAGCAGCCACGGGAGAGACGGTTATGAGCAGTTCTTC,CASSHGRDGYEQFF
TRBD2,NA,TRBJ2-1,TRBV29-1,TGCAGCGCCAAATCAGTCGGACTAGCGGGAGGGATAGGGACCTACAATGAGCAGTTCTTC,CSAKSVGLAGGIGTYNEQFF
TRBD2,NA,TRBJ2-5,TRBV2,TGTGCCAGCAGTCGGGTTGTAGCGGGAGAACAGACCCAGTACTTC,CASSRVVAGEQTQYF
TRBD1,NA,TRBJ2-3,TRBV19,TGTGCCAGTACCCCCCTCGGGACAGGGACAGATACGCAGTATTTT,CASTPLGTGTDTQYF
NA,NA,TRBJ1-5,TRBV10-3,TGTGCCATCAGCTCGAGCCGGGGACGCAATCAGCCCCAGCATTTT,CAISSSRGRNQPQHF
TRBD2,NA,TRBJ2-7,TRBV13,TGTGCCAGCAGCGAAACTAGCGGGAGGGCCTCTTCCGAGCAGTACTTC,CASSETSGRASSEQYF
NA,NA,TRBJ2-3,TRBV7-9,TGTGCCCCCGGGAGCGGATGGGATACGCAGTATTTT,CAPGSGWDTQYF